The clone carrying this TCR beta chain was recorded at least ten times. The target antigen is unknown. The data were taken from a study of Graves' ophthalmopathy and Graves' hyperthyroidism. Study in general: Upon initial diagnosis and before any treatment, peripheral blood was collected. Overall study results and limits: Cross-validated, the 13-signature model showed 87.88%/81.08% sensitivity/specificity, and 80%/75% in the test set.

RNA transcripts were the source from which TCR beta CDR3 regions were amplified. Second-round multiplex PCR came after a first-round RT-PCR that employed HTBI primers. Each CDR3 protein gets one entry after TCRdb re-called the multiplex PCR reads with MiXCR. The sample consists of 150,000 to 200,000 distinct CDR3 sequences, approximately 38% of them appearing once. Germline V gene data show CDR1 as MNHNS and CDR2 as SASEGT. Trimming stripped 3 bases from V and 3 bases from J, with 14 bases between. This CDR3 region has 15 residues. The clonotype comes from a woman aged 40 to 55 with Graves' ophthalmopathy. Sample: peripheral blood. The genes are TRBV6-1 and TRBJ1-1, with a weak D call TRBD1 (5 bases). DNA for the CDR3: TGTGCCAGCAGTGAGTGGGACCGCGGGTACACTGAAGCTTTCTTT. This gives the protein CASSEWDRGYTEAFF.